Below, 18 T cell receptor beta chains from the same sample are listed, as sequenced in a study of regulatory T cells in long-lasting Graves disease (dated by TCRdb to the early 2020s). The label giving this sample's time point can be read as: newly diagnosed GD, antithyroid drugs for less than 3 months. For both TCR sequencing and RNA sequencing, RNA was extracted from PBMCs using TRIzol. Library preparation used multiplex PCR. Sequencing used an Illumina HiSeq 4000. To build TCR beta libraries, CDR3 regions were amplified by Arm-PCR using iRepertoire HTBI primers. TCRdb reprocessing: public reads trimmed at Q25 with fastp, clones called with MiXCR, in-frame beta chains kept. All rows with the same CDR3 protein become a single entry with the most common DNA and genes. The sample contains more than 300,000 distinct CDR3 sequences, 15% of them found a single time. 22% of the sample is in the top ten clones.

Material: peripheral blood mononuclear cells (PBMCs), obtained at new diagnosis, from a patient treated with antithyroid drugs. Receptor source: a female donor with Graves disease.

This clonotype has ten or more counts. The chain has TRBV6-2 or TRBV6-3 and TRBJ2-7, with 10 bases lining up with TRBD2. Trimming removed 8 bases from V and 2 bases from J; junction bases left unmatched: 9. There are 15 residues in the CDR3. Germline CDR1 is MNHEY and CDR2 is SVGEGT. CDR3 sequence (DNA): TGTGCCAGCCGTGAATGGACTAGCGGACCCTACGAGCAGTACTTC. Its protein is CASREWTSGPYEQYF.

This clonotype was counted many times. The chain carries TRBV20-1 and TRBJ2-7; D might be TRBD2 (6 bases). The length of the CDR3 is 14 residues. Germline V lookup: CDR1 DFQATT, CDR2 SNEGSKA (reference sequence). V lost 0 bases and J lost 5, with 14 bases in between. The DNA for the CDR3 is TGCAGTGCTAGAGAATGGGCGGGAACGAACGAGCAGTACTTC. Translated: CSAREWAGTNEQYF.

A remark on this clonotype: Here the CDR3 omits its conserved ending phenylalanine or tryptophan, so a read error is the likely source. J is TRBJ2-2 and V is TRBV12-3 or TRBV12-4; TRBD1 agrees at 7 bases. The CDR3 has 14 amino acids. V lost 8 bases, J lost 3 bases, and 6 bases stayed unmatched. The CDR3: CASDGQGDTGELFS. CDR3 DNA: TGTGCCAGCGATGGCCAGGGGGACACCGGGGAGCTGTTTTCT.

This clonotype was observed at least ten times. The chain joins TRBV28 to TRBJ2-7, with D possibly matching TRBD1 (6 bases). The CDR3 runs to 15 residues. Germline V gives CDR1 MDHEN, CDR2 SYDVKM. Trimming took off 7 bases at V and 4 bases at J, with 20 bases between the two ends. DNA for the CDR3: TGTGCCAGCACCCTGGGGGCAGGGTCGTGGTACGAGCAGTACTTC. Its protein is CASTLGAGSWYEQYF.

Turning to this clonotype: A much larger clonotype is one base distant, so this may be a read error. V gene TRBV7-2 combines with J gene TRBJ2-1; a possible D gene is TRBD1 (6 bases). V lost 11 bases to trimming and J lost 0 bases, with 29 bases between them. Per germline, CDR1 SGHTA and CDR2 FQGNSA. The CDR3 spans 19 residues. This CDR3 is CACRPSSTGDLSSYNEQFF. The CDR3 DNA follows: TGTGCCTGCCGCCCCTCCTCGACAGGCGATCTTAGCTCCTACAATGAGCAGTTCTTC.

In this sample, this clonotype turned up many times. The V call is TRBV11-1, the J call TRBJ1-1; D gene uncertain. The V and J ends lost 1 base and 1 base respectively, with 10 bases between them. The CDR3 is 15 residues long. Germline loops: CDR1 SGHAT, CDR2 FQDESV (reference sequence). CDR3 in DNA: TGTGCCAGCAGCTTAGATTCCTTAACGAACACTGAAGCTTTCTTT. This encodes CASSLDSLTNTEAFF.

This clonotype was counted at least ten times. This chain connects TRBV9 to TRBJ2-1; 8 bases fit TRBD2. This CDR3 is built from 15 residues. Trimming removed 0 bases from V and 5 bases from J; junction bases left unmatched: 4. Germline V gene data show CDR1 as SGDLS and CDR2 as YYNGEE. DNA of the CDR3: TGTGCCAGCAGCGTAGCGGGAGGGCCTAACAATGAGCAGTTCTTC. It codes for CASSVAGGPNNEQFF.

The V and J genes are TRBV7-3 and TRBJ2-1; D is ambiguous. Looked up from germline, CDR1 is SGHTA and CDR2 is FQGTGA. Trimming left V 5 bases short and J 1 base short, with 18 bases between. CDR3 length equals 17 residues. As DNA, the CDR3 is TGTGCCAGCAGCCCCCCCCCGCGAGACGCATCCTACAATGAGCAGTTCTTC. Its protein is CASSPPPRDASYNEQFF.

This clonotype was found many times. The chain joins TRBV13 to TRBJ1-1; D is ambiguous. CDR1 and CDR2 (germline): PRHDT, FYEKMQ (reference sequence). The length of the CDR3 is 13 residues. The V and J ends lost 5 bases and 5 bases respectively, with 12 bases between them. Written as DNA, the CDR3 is TGTGCCAGCAGCCCCAGCCGGAGAACTGAAGCTTTCTTT. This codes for CASSPSRRTEAFF.

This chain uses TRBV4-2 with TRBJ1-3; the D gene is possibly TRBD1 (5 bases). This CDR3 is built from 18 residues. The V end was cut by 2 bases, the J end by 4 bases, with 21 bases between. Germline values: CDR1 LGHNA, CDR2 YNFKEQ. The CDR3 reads CASSQQSRAARRGNTIYF. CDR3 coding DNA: TGTGCCAGCAGCCAACAAAGCAGGGCCGCGCGCCGAGGAAACACCATATATTTT.

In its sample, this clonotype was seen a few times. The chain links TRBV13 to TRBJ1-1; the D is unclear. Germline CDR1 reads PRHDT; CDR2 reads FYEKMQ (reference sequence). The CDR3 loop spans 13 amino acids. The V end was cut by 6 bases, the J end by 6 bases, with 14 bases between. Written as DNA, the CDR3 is TGTGCCAGCAGGCTTTCAATTGGTGCTGAAGCTTTCTTT. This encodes CASRLSIGAEAFF.

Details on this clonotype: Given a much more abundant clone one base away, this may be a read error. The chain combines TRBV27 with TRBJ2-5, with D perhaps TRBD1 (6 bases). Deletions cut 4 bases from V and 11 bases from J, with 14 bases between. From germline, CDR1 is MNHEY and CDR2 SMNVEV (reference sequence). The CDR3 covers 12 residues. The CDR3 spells CASSYLGGEQYF. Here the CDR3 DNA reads TGTGCCAGCAGTTATTTAGGGGGTGAGCAGTACTTC.

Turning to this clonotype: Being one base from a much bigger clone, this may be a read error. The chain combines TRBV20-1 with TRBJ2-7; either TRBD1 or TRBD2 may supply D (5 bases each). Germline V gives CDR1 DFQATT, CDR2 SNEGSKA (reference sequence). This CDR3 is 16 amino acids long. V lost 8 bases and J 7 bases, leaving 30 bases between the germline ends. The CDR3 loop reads CSPLGTGTSSYNEQYF. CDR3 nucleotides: TGCAGTCCGTTGGGGACCGGGACCAGCTCCTACAATGAGCAGTACTTC.

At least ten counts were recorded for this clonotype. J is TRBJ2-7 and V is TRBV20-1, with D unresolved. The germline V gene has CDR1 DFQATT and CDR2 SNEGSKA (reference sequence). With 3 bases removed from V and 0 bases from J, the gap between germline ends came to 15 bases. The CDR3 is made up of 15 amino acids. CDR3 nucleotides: TGCAGTGCTAGGGACCCGAGACGGGTCTCCTACGAGCAGTACTTC. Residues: CSARDPRRVSYEQYF.

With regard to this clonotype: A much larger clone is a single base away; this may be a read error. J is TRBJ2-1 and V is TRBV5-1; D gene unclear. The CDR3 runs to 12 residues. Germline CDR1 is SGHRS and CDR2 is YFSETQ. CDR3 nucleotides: TGTGCCAGCAGCTTAGTTGGTAGTAAGCAGTTCTTC. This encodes CASSLVGSKQFF.

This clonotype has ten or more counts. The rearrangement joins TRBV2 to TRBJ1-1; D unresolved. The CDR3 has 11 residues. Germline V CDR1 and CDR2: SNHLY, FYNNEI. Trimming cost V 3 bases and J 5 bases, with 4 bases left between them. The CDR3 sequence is CASSDWTEAFF. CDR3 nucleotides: TGTGCCAGCAGTGATTGGACTGAAGCTTTCTTT.

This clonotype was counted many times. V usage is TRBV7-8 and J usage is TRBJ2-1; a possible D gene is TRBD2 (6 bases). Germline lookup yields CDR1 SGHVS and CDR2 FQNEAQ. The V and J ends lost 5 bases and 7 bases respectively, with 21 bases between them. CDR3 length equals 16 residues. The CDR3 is CASSPSSGGLSNEQFF. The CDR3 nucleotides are TGTGCCAGCAGCCCTTCGAGTGGGGGGTTGAGTAATGAGCAGTTCTTC.

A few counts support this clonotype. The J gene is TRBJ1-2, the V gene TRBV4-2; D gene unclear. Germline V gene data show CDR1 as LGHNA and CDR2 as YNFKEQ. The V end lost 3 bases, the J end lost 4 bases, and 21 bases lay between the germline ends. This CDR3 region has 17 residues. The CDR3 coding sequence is TGTGCCAGCAGCCAGGATCAGACGGCCTTGAAGGGCTATGGCTACACCTTC. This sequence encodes CASSQDQTALKGYGYTF.